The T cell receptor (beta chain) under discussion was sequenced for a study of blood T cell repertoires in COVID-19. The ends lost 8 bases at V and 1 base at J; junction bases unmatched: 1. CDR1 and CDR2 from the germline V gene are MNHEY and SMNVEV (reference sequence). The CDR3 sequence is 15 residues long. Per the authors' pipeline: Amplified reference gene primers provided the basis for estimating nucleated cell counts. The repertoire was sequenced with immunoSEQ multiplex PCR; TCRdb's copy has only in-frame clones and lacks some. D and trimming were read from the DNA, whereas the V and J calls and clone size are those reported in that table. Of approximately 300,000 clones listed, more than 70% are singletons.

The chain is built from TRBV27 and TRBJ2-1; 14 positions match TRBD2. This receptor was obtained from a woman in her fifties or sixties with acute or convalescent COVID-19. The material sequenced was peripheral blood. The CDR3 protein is CASRTSGRSYNEQFF. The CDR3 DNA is TGTGCCAGCCGGACTAGCGGGAGGTCCTACAATGAGCAGTTCTTC.